Each of the 25 T cell receptor beta chains below was sequenced from the same sample in a study of T cells in Graves' hyperthyroidism and ophthalmopathy. Authors of the study amplified TCR beta CDR3 regions from RNA transcripts. HTBI primers were the set used in a first-round RT-PCR of the TCR CDR3. TCRdb re-called the multiplex PCR reads with MiXCR, one entry per CDR3 protein. Among about 290,000 distinct CDR3 sequences listed, approximately 14% were seen once. Sample: blood. These receptors were collected from a middle-aged woman with Graves' hyperthyroidism.

This clonotype was found many times. The V call is TRBV2, the J call TRBJ2-1; D remains ambiguous. Per germline, CDR1 SNHLY and CDR2 FYNNEI. CDR3 length equals 14 residues. V dropped 2 bases and J dropped 7 bases, with 12 bases sitting between them. This CDR3 reads CASSETRVSNEQFF. The DNA of the CDR3 is TGTGCCAGCAGTGAAACTCGGGTCTCGAATGAGCAGTTCTTC.

This clonotype was observed at least ten times. The genes are TRBV20-1 and TRBJ1-1, with TRBD1 matching over 9 bases. The V gene end was trimmed by 6 bases and the J gene end by 5 bases; junction bases not matched to a gene: 16. The CDR3 length is 16 residues. CDR1 DFQATT and CDR2 SNEGSKA come from the germline V gene (reference sequence). DNA of the CDR3: TGCAGTGCAACTACAGGGGGCGGTGACCGAGTTACTGAAGCTTTCTTT. This codes for CSATTGGGDRVTEAFF.

This clonotype was picked up many times. This chain joins TRBV6-1 and TRBJ1-1; TRBD1 matches at 7 bases. Germline assignment: CDR1 MNHNS and CDR2 SASEGT. The CDR3 extends over 14 amino acids. The V and J ends lost 5 bases and 3 bases, in that order; junction bases with no gene match: 6. CDR3 sequence (DNA): TGTGCCAGCAGTACGGGACAGACCTACACTGAAGCTTTCTTT. This encodes CASSTGQTYTEAFF.

The chain carries TRBV7-9 and TRBJ2-3, with a tentative D call TRBD1 (5 bases). CDR1 is SEHNR and CDR2 is FQNEAQ in the germline V gene (reference sequence). V gave up 5 bases and J gave up 2 bases, with 14 bases separating them. The CDR3 extends over 15 amino acids. In nucleotides, the CDR3 is TGTGCCAGCAGCCGGACCAGGGCCACCACAGATACGCAGTATTTT. Encoded protein: CASSRTRATTDTQYF.

J is TRBJ2-1 and V is TRBV10-3, with D possibly TRBD2 on 5 matching bases. Trimming took 6 bases from V and 5 from J, leaving 11 bases between them. The CDR3 has 13 amino acids. Germline loops: CDR1 ENHRY, CDR2 SYGVKD. Here the CDR3 DNA reads TGTGCCATCAGGGGAGTCCAGAACAATGAGCAGTTCTTC. Encoded protein: CAIRGVQNNEQFF.

CDR3 coding DNA: TGTGCCAGCAGTTTATTGGTAGTCGGGGGGGCCGGTACGCAGTATTTT. As protein: CASSLLVVGGAGTQYF. This rearrangement joins TRBV27 to TRBJ2-3; 8 nucleotides agree with TRBD2. The CDR3 consists of 16 residues. V was clipped by 1 base and J by 8 bases; unmatched bases: 11. Germline V gives CDR1 MNHEY, CDR2 SMNVEV (reference sequence).

There are many counts of this clonotype. This chain connects TRBV5-1 to TRBJ1-4; no definite D call. Trimming removed 0 bases at V and 4 bases at J, with 7 bases between. Germline CDR1 is SGHRS and CDR2 is YFSETQ. CDR3 size: 14 residues. The CDR3 sequence is CASSLGAYNEKLFF. The CDR3, as DNA: TGCGCCAGCAGCTTGGGGGCTTATAATGAAAAACTGTTTTTT.

This clonotype was detected a few times. The chain links TRBV6-5 to TRBJ2-2; tentatively, D is TRBD1 or TRBD2 (7 bases each). Per the germline V gene, CDR1 is MNHEY and CDR2 is SVGAGI. The V gene lost 4 bases and the J gene lost 6 bases, with 12 bases spanning the gap. The CDR3 is 14 residues long. In DNA, the CDR3 is TGTGCCAGCAGTTCGACAGGGAGGGCCGGGGAGCTGTTTTTT. The encoded protein is CASSSTGRAGELFF.

This rearrangement joins TRBV18 to TRBJ2-5; D might be TRBD2 (6 bases). The CDR3 runs to 15 residues. Per the germline V gene, CDR1 is KGHSH and CDR2 is LQKENI. The V gene lost 2 bases and the J gene lost 4 bases, with 14 bases spanning the gap. The CDR3 loop reads CASSPGGQLGETQYF. As DNA, the CDR3 is TGTGCCAGCTCACCAGGAGGGCAGCTGGGAGAGACCCAGTACTTC.

This clonotype showed up many times. The chain uses TRBV11-3 and TRBJ1-4; 8 bases line up with TRBD1. This CDR3 has 16 amino acids. Trimming removed 5 bases from V and 2 bases from J; junction bases left unmatched: 7. CDR1 is SGHNT, CDR2 YENEEA, per germline. CDR3 bases: TGTGCCAGCAGCCTTAGGACAGGGAGGACTAATGAAAAACTGTTTTTT. Translation: CASSLRTGRTNEKLFF. The whole variable domain, filled in from reference TRBV11-3 and TRBJ1-4, reads EAGVVQSPRYKIIEKKQPVAFWCNPISGHNTLYWYLQNLGQGPELLIRYENEEAVDDSQLPKDRFSAERLKGVDSTLKIQPAELGDSAVYLCASSLRTGRTNEKLFFGSGTQLSVL.

This clonotype was counted a single time. In this CDR3 the conserved last residue, phenylalanine or tryptophan, is missing, so a read error is likely. The limits of the CDR3 on the DNA are not certain, so only TCRdb's listed CDR3 is given. V usage is TRBV5-1 and J usage is TRBJ2-7; the DNA was not compared with TRBD1, the D call given in the table. The CDR3 adds up to 15 amino acids, both ends counted. Germline CDR1 is SGHRS and CDR2 is YFSETQ. The CDR3 is CASSLSWGGTYEEYL.

This clonotype was counted ten times or more. The CDR3 is CASSYSDRRGGTEAFF. Written as DNA, the CDR3 is TGTGCCAGCAGTTACTCCGACAGGCGGGGAGGAACTGAAGCTTTCTTT. The chain combines TRBV6-5 with TRBJ1-1, with D perhaps TRBD1 (6 bases). This CDR3 spans 16 amino acids. CDR1 and CDR2 (germline): MNHEY, SVGAGI. V lost 0 bases and J lost 5, with 16 bases in between.

This rearrangement joins TRBV5-8 to TRBJ2-1; D unresolved. Trimming took off 3 bases at V and 4 bases at J, with 11 bases between the two ends. Germline CDR1 SGHTS, CDR2 YDEGEE. This CDR3 spans 14 amino acids. The DNA for the CDR3 is TGTGCCAGCAGCTGGGTCCCCGGGTACAATGAGCAGTTCTTC. Its protein product is CASSWVPGYNEQFF.

About this clonotype itself: A much larger clone sits a single nucleotide away, making a read error possible. This chain uses TRBV29-1 with TRBJ1-2; the D gene is possibly TRBD1 (6 bases). The CDR3 runs to 13 residues. The ends were cut back, 3 bases at V and 8 bases at J, with 16 bases in the middle. Germline CDR1 is SQVTM and CDR2 is ANQGSEA. CDR3 DNA sequence: TGCAGCGTTGAGTACAGGGACGCGTTAGGCTACACCTTC. Protein: CSVEYRDALGYTF.

This clonotype was observed many times. The V and J genes are TRBV30 and TRBJ1-2; D call uncertain. Germline V lookup: CDR1 GTSNPN, CDR2 SVGIG (reference sequence). This CDR3 comprises 15 residues. V was cut by 3 bases and J by 0 bases, with 14 bases left in between. In DNA, the CDR3 is TGTGCCTGGAGACGGGTTGGCCAACCTAACTATGGCTACACCTTC. This gives the protein CAWRRVGQPNYGYTF.

The J gene is TRBJ2-2, the V gene TRBV5-5; 10 bases agree with TRBD2. The CDR3 consists of 16 residues. V dropped 2 bases and J dropped 4; count of bases not matched to a gene: 5. The germline V gene has CDR1 SGHKS and CDR2 YYEKEE (reference sequence). For the CDR3, the DNA is TGTGCCAGCAGCTTAGGTATAGCGGGAGGCACCGGGGAGCTGTTTTTT. This sequence encodes CASSLGIAGGTGELFF. Full variable domain (missing parts from reference TRBV5-5 and TRBJ2-2): DAGVTQSPTHLIKTRGQQVTLRCSPISGHKSVSWYQQVLGQGPQFIFQYYEKEERGRGNFPDRFSARQFPNYSSELNVNALLLGDSALYLCASSLGIAGGTGELFFGEGSRLTVL.

At least ten counts were recorded for this clonotype. The chain combines TRBV2 with TRBJ2-7; a weak D match, TRBD2 (5 bases). Germline V gene sequence: CDR1 SNHLY, CDR2 FYNNEI. V was pared by 4 bases and J by 3 bases, with 13 bases between. The CDR3 runs to 14 residues. This chain's CDR3 is CASSVARRGYEQYF. CDR3 sequence (DNA): TGTGCCAGCAGTGTCGCCAGACGGGGCTACGAGCAGTACTTC.

The chain recombines TRBV28 with TRBJ1-5; D call uncertain. Germline V gives CDR1 MDHEN, CDR2 SYDVKM. The CDR3 runs to 14 residues. V lost 5 bases, J lost 4 bases, and 12 bases lay in between. CDR3 in amino acids: CASSDGQSNQPQHF. The CDR3 nucleotides read TGTGCCAGCAGTGATGGCCAGTCTAATCAGCCCCAGCATTTT. Combining the CDR3 with reference TRBV28 and TRBJ1-5 gives the whole variable domain DVKVTQSSRYLVKRTGEKVFLECVQDMDHENMFWYRQDPGLGLRLIYFSYDVKMKEKGDIPEGYSVSREKKERFSLILESASTNQTSMYLCASSDGQSNQPQHFGDGTRLSIL.

This clonotype was counted a few times. The chain combines TRBV6-1 with TRBJ1-2; tentatively, D is TRBD1 (6 bases). Trimming took off 6 bases at V and 4 bases at J, with 15 bases between the two ends. This CDR3 has 14 residues. Germline assignment: CDR1 MNHNS and CDR2 SASEGT. The CDR3 nucleotides read TGTGCCAGCAGGGGGGGGCAGCGCCTCTATGGCTACACCTTC. Amino acid sequence: CASRGGQRLYGYTF.

This clonotype appeared many times. V gene TRBV6-1 combines with J gene TRBJ2-1; a possible D gene is TRBD1 (6 bases). Deletions cut 5 bases from V and 0 bases from J, with 8 bases between. Germline CDR1 MNHNS, CDR2 SASEGT. CDR3 size: 14 residues. The CDR3 loop is CASSMDSSYNEQFF. The DNA of the CDR3 is TGTGCCAGCAGTATGGACAGCTCCTACAATGAGCAGTTCTTC.

This clonotype was found many times. CDR3: CASSLGAQDQETQYF. Written as DNA, the CDR3 is TGTGCCAGCAGCTTAGGGGCACAGGACCAAGAGACCCAGTACTTC. The rearrangement uses TRBV7-2 and TRBJ2-5, with D possibly being TRBD1 (5 bases). V lost 1 base and J lost 0, with 9 bases in between. The CDR3 is 15 residues long. Germline CDR1 and CDR2: SGHTA and FQGNSA.

The sample holds many counts of this clonotype. This chain joins TRBV20-1 and TRBJ2-7; no definite D call. The V end lost 5 bases, the J end lost 3 bases, and 5 bases lay between the germline ends. Germline loops: CDR1 DFQATT, CDR2 SNEGSKA (reference sequence). The CDR3 covers 10 residues. CDR3 bases: TGCAGTGCTCTGGACTACGAGCAGTACTTC. It is translated as CSALDYEQYF.

V and J are TRBV7-2 and TRBJ2-3; TRBD2 matches at 10 bases. The V gene's germline CDR1 is SGHTA and CDR2 FQGNSA. V gave up 5 bases and J gave up 6 bases; unmatched junction bases: 8. The CDR3 extends over 15 amino acids. DNA for the CDR3: TGTGCCAGCAGCAGGCTAGCGGGGGCCCGGGATACGCAGTATTTT. Protein: CASSRLAGARDTQYF.

The chain links TRBV30 to TRBJ2-7; D is unresolved. In germline, CDR1 is GTSNPN, CDR2 SVGIG (reference sequence). The CDR3 has 15 amino acids. V lost 2 bases to trimming and J lost 0 bases, with 14 bases between them. This CDR3 reads CAWSLEPLSSYEQYF. In DNA, the CDR3 is TGTGCCTGGAGTCTCGAACCACTGAGCTCCTACGAGCAGTACTTC.

This clonotype was counted only a few times. This chain uses TRBV18 with TRBJ2-1, with 10 bases fitting TRBD1. The CDR3 runs 16 residues. Unmatched junction bases numbered 12, after V lost 4 bases and J lost 9 bases. CDR1 is KGHSH, CDR2 LQKENI, per germline. The CDR3 is CASSRRDRGREGEQFF. The CDR3 DNA reads as TGTGCCAGCTCACGACGGGACAGGGGAAGGGAGGGTGAGCAGTTCTTC.